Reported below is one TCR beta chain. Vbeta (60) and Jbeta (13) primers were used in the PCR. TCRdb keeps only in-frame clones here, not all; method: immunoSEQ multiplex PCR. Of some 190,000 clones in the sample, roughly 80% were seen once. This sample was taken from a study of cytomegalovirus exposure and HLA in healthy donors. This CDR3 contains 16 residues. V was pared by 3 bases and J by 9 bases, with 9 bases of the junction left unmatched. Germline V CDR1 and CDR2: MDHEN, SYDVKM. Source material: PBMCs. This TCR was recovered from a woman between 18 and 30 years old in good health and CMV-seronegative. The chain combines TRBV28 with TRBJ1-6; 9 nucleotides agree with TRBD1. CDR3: CASSFLVWGQGSPLHF. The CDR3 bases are TGTGCCAGCAGTTTCCTTGTTTGGGGACAGGGTTCACCCCTCCACTTT.